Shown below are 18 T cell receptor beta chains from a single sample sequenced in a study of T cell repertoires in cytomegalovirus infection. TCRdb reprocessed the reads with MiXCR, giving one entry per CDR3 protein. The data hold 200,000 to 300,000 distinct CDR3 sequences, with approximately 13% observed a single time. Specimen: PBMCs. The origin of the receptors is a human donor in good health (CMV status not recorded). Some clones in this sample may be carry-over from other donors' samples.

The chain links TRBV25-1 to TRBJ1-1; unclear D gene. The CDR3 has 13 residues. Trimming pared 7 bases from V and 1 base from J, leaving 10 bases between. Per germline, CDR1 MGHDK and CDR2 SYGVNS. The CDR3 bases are TGTGCCAGCATAACCGCAGGGAACACTGAAGCTTTCTTT. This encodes CASITAGNTEAFF.

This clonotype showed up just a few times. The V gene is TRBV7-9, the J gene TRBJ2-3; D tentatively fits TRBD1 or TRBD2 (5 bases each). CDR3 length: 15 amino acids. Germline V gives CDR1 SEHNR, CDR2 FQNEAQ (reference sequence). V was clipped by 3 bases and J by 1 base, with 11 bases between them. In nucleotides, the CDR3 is TGTGCCAGCAGCTTTGAGGGGTCCCGCACAGATACGCAGTATTTT. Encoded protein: CASSFEGSRTDTQYF.

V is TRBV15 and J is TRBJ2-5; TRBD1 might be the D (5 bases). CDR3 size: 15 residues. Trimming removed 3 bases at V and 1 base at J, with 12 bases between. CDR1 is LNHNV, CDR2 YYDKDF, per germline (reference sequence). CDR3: CATSSLKTAQETQYF. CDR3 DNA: TGTGCCACCAGCAGTCTCAAGACAGCCCAAGAGACCCAGTACTTC.

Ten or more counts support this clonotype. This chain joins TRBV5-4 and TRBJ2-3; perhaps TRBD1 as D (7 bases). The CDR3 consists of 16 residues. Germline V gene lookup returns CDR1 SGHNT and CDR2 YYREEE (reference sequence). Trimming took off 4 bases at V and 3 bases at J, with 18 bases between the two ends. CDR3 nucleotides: TGTGCCAGCAGCCCCCAGGGGGGACAAAGGACAGATACGCAGTATTTT. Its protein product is CASSPQGGQRTDTQYF.

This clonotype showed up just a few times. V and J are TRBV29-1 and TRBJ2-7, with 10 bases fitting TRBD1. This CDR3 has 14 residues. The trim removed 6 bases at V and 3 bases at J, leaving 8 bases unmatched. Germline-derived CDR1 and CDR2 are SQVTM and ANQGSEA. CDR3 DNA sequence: TGCAGCGTCAACTTAGGGACAGGGGACTACGAGCAGTACTTC. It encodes CSVNLGTGDYEQYF.

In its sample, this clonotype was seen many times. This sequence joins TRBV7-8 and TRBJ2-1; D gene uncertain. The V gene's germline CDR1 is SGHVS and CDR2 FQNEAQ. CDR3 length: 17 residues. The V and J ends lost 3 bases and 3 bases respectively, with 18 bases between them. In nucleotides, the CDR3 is TGTGCCAGCAGCTTGTTCGTAACTACATCAAACTACAATGAGCAGTTCTTC. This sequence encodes CASSLFVTTSNYNEQFF.

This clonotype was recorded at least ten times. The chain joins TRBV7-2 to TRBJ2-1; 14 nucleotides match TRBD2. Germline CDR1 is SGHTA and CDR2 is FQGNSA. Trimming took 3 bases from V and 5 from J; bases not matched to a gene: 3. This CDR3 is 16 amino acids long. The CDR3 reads CASSLTSGRANNEQFF. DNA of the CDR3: TGTGCCAGCAGCTTGACTAGCGGGAGGGCCAACAATGAGCAGTTCTTC.

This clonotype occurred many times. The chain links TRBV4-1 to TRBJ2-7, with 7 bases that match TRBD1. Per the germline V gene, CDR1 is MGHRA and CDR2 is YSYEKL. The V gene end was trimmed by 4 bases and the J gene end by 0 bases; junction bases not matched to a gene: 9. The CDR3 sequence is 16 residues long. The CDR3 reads CASSRGGQPNSYEQYF. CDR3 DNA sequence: TGCGCCAGCAGCCGAGGGGGACAGCCCAACTCCTACGAGCAGTACTTC.

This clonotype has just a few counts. CDR3 nucleotide sequence: TGCAGTGCTGGGACAGGGCTAGGCTACGAGCAGTACTTC. It is translated as CSAGTGLGYEQYF. The chain links TRBV20-1 to TRBJ2-7, with 9 bases fitting TRBD1. The V gene end was trimmed by 5 bases and the J gene end by 3 bases; junction bases not matched to a gene: 5. Germline V lookup: CDR1 DFQATT, CDR2 SNEGSKA (reference sequence). CDR3 length: 13 residues.

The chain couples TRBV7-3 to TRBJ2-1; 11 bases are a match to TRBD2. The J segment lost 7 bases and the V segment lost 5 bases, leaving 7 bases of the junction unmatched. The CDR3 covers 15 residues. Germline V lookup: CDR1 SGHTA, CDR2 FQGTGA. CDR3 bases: TGTGCCAGCAGCAAGCCGGGACTAGCGGAAAATGAGCAGTTCTTC. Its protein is CASSKPGLAENEQFF.

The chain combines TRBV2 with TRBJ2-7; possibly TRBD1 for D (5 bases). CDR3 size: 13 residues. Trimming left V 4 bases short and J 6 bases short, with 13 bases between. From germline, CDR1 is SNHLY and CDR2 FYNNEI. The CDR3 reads CASSGGQASEQYF. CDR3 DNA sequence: TGTGCCAGCAGTGGGGGCCAAGCCTCCGAGCAGTACTTC.

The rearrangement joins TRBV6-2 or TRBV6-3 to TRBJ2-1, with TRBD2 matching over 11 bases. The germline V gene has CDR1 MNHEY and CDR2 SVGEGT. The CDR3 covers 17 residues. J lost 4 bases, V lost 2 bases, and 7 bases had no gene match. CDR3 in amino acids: CASSYLKLAGAYNEQFF. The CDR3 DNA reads TGTGCCAGCAGTTACCTGAAACTAGCGGGAGCTTACAATGAGCAGTTCTTC.

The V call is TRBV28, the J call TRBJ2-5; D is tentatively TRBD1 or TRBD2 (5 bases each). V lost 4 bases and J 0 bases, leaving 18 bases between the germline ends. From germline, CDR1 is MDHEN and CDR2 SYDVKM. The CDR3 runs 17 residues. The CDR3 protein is CASSSEPRGADQETQYF. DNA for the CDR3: TGTGCCAGCAGTTCTGAACCCCGGGGCGCAGACCAAGAGACCCAGTACTTC.

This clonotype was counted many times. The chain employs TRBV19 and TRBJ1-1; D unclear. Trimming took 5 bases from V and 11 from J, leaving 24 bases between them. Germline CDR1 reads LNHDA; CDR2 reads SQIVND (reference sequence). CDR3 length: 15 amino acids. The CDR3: CASSPPTLLGPGAFF. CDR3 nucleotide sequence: TGTGCCAGTAGTCCCCCGACACTTCTTGGGCCCGGGGCTTTCTTT. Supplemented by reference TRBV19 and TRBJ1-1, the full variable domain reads DGGITQSPKYLFRKEGQNVTLSCEQNLNHDAMYWYRQDPGQGLRLIYYSQIVNDFQKGDIAEGYSVSREKKESFPLTVTSAQKNPTAFYLCASSPPTLLGPGAFFGQGTRLTVV.

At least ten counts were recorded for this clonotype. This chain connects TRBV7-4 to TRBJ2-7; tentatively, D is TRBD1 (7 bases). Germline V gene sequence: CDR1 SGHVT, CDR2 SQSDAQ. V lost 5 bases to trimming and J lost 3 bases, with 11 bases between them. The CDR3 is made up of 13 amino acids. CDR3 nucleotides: TGTGCCAGCAGCGGAGGGGGCCTCTACGAGCAGTACTTC. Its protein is CASSGGGLYEQYF.

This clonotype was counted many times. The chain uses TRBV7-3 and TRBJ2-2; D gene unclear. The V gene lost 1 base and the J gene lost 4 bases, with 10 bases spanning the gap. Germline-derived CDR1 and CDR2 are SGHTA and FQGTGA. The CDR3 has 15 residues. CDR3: CASSLIGPSTGELFF. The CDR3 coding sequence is TGTGCCAGCAGCTTAATAGGGCCTAGCACCGGGGAGCTGTTTTTT.

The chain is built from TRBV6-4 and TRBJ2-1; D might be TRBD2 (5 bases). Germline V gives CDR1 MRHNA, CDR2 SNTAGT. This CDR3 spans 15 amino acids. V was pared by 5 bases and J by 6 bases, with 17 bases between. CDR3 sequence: CASSRTSGEANEQFF. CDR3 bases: TGTGCCAGCAGTCGCACTAGTGGAGAAGCCAATGAGCAGTTCTTC.

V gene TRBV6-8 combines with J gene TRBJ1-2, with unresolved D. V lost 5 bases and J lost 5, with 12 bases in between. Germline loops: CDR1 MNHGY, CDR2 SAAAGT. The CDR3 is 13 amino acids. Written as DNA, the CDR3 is TGTGCCAGCAGTGTACGGGCGGGGTATGGCTACACCTTC. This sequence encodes CASSVRAGYGYTF.